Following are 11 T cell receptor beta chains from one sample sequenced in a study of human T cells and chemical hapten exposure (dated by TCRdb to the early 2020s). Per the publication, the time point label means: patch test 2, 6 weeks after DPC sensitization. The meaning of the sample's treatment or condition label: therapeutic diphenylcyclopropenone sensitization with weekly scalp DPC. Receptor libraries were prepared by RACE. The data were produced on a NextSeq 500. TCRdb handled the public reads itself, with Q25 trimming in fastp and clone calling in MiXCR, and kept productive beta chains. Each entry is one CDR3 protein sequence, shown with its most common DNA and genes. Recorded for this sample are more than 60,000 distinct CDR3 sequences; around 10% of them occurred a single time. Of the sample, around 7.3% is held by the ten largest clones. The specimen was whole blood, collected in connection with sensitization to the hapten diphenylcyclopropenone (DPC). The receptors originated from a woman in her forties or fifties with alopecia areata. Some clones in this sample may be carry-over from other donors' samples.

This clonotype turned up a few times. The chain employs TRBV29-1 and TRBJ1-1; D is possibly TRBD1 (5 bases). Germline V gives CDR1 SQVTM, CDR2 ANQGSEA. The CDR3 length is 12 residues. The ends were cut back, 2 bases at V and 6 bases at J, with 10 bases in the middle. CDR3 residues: CSVERRGAEAFF. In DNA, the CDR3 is TGCAGCGTTGAAAGAAGGGGCGCTGAAGCTTTCTTT.

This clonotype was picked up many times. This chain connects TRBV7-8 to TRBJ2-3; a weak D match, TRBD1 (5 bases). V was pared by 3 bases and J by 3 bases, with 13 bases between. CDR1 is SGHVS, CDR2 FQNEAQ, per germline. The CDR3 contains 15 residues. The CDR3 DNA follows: TGTGCCAGCAGCTTCACCCTTGACAGAACAGATACGCAGTATTTT. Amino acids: CASSFTLDRTDTQYF. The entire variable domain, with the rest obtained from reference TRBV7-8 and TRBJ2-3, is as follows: GAGVSQSPRYKVAKRGQDVALRCDPISGHVSLFWYQQALGQGPEFLTYFQNEAQLDKSGLPSDRFFAERPEGSVSTLKIQRTQQEDSAVYLCASSFTLDRTDTQYFGPGTRLTVL.

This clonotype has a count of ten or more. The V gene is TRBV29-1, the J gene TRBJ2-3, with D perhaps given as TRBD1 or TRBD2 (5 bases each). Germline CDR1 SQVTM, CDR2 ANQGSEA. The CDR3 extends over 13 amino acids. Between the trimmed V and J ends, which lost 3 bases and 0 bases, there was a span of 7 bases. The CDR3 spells CSVDEGSTDTQYF. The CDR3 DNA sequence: TGCAGCGTTGATGAGGGGAGCACAGATACGCAGTATTTT.

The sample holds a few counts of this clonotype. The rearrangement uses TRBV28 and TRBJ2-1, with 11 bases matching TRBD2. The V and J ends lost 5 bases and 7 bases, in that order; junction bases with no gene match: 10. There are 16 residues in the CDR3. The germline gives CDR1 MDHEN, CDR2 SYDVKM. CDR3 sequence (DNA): TGTGCCAGCAGTCTTATTAGCGGGAGGGCCTTGAATGAGCAGTTCTTC. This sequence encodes CASSLISGRALNEQFF.

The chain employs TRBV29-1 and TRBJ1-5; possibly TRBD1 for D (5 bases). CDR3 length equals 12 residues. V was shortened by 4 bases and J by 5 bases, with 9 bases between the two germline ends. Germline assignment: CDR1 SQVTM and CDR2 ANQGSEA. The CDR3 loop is CSVGQLDQPQHF. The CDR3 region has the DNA TGCAGCGTTGGACAGCTTGATCAGCCCCAGCATTTT.

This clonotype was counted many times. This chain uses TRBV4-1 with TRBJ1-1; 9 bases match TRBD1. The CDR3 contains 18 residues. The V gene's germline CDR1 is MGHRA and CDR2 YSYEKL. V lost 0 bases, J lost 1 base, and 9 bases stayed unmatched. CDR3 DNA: TGCGCCAGCAGCCAAGATGGACAGGGGAGTTTTTGGAACACTGAAGCTTTCTTT. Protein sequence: CASSQDGQGSFWNTEAFF.

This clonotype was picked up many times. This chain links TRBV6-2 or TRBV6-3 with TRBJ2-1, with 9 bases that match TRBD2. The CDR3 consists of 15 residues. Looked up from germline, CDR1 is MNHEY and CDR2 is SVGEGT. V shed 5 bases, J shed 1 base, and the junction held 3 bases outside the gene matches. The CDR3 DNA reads TGTGCCAGCAGTCTCCTAGCGGGGTCCTACAATGAGCAGTTCTTC. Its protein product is CASSLLAGSYNEQFF.

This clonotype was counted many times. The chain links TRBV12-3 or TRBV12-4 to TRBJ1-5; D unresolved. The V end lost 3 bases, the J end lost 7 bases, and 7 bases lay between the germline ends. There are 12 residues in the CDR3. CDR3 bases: TGTGCCAGCAGTTTCCGAAGGCAGCCCCAGCATTTT. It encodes CASSFRRQPQHF.

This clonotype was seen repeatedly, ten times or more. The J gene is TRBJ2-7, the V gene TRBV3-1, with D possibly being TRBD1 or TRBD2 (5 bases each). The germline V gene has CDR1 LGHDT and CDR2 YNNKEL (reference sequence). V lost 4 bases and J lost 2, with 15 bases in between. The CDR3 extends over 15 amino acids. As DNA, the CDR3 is TGTGCCAGCAGCCGAGGGACCGCGACTACCTACGAGCAGTACTTC. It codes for CASSRGTATTYEQYF.

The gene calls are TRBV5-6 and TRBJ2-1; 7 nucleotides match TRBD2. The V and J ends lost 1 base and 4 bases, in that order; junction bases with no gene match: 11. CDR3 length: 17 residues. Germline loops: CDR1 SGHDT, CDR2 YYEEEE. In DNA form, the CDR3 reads TGTGCCAGCAGCTTGCGGGCAACCGGGAGGCCGTACAATGAGCAGTTCTTC. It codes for CASSLRATGRPYNEQFF.

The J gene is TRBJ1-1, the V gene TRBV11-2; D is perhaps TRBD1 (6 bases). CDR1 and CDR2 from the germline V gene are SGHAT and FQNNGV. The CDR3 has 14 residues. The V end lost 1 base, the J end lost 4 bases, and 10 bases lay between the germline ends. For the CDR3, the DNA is TGTGCCAGCAGCTTAGGCGGGACATCCACTGAAGCTTTCTTT. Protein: CASSLGGTSTEAFF.